These T cell receptor beta chains were read from a single sample in a study of early T cells in non-severe SARS-CoV-2 infection. TCRdb reprocessed the 5' RACE reads with MiXCR, giving one entry per CDR3 protein. The sample holds tens of thousands of distinct CDR3 sequences; about an eighth are singletons and the top ten take about 2.7%. What was sequenced was whole blood. All receptors derive from an adult who was a healthcare worker with PCR-confirmed SARS-CoV-2 infection or an uninfected control (not recorded which). The conserved cysteine and the conserved F or W are not part of the CDR3 here. Each record gives: clone size, J gene, V gene, D gene, CDR3 length, CDR3 protein. The D gene is left open where the match is weak. Size values are once, few and many counts, or a class for expanded clones, and some rows have none.

many | TRBJ2-7 | TRBV19 | TRBD2 | 12 | ASSAAGSSYEQY
few | TRBJ2-7 | TRBV20-1 | . | 12 | SASGSPATYEQY
. | TRBJ2-3 | TRBV11-3 | TRBD2 | 14 | ASSPGLAGTTDTQY
many | TRBJ1-1 | TRBV18 | . | 15 | ASSLIRLGGADTEAF
many | TRBJ1-1 | TRBV6-6 | . | 10 | ASTGVREAAF
many | TRBJ2-1 | TRBV29-1 | . | 11 | SVDGGRYNEQF
few | TRBJ2-1 | TRBV11-2 | TRBD2 | 15 | ASSHRLAGEAYNEQF
few | TRBJ2-5 | TRBV28 | TRBD2 | 13 | ASSFEAGGRETQY
. | TRBJ2-4 | TRBV28 | TRBD2 | 16 | ASSTLAGAARTKNIQY
many | TRBJ1-1 | TRBV11-3 | . | 13 | ASSLSTGKNTEAF
. | TRBJ2-1 | TRBV6-2/TRBV6-3 | TRBD1 | 14 | ASSWSTGVSYNEQF
. | TRBJ2-3 | TRBV19 | . | 10 | ASYRGTDTQY
many | TRBJ2-1 | TRBV10-1 | TRBD1 | 12 | ASSEQQGPHEQF
few | TRBJ2-1 | TRBV20-1 | TRBD2 | 11 | SAEAGGRNEQF
. | TRBJ2-5 | TRBV20-1 | . | 12 | SAKKPGDQETQY
many | TRBJ1-1 | TRBV29-1 | . | 9 | SVAWGTEAF
many | TRBJ1-3 | TRBV28 | . | 12 | ASMEWGAGNTIY
many | TRBJ2-1 | TRBV30 | . | 12 | AWSKGSSYNEQF
. | TRBJ2-1 | TRBV7-2 | TRBD2 | 14 | ASSLPRGAGGHEQF
many | TRBJ1-2 | TRBV10-3 | . | 11 | AISEYKDGGYT
many | TRBJ1-5 | TRBV5-1 | . | 11 | ASSFQGGQPQH
few | TRBJ2-7 | TRBV5-4 | TRBD2 | 14 | ASSSDPSGGIHEQY
. | TRBJ1-2 | TRBV12-3/TRBV12-4 | . | 11 | ASSSQPNYGYT
few | TRBJ2-7 | TRBV25-1 | TRBD2 | 14 | ASSPPGSGRAAEQY
many | TRBJ2-2 | TRBV7-9 | TRBD2 | 16 | ASSFPGLAETRTGELF
many | TRBJ2-5 | TRBV12-3/TRBV12-4 | . | 12 | ASSFVLAVETQY
many | TRBJ2-2 | TRBV20-1 | TRBD1 | 13 | SARGGQRNTGELF
many | TRBJ2-7 | TRBV11-2 | TRBD2 | 14 | ASRHGGYGAVYEQY
many | TRBJ2-4 | TRBV5-1 | TRBD2 | 12 | ASRTTAGLDIQY
. | TRBJ2-6 | TRBV6-5 | . | 13 | ASSYSGAGANVLT
few | TRBJ2-7 | TRBV12-3/TRBV12-4 | . | 12 | ASSLTGDSYEQY
many | TRBJ2-1 | TRBV27 | TRBD2 | 13 | ASSPLAATSNEQF
many | TRBJ2-1 | TRBV6-5 | . | 14 | ASTSLPPGSYNEQF
. | TRBJ1-2 | TRBV5-6 | . | 11 | ASSARAGHGYT
. | TRBJ2-2 | TRBV5-5 | . | 13 | ASKLWTANTGELF
. | TRBJ2-3 | TRBV20-1 | . | 12 | SAARLEGTDTQY
few | TRBJ2-1 | TRBV10-3 | . | 13 | AIRFEAGQNNEQF
few | TRBJ1-1 | TRBV6-1 | TRBD1 | 12 | ASSVWDSDTEAF
few | TRBJ1-3 | TRBV6-5 | . | 12 | ASSPNRAGNTIY
many | TRBJ2-3 | TRBV29-1 | . | 10 | SVPGYTDTQY
many | TRBJ2-2 | TRBV5-1 | . | 13 | ASSSTTAGTGELF